The 30 T cell receptor beta chains below were found in one sample sequenced in a study of control samples from healthy donors and cancer patients. Clones were sequenced by immunoSEQ multiplex PCR, and TCRdb holds only the in-frame ones, with some missing. The sample contains around 120,000 clones, approximately 89% of which appear only once. Specimen: blood. The receptors were gathered from a woman in her late teens or twenties in good health.

The chain uses TRBV7-8 and TRBJ2-2; D unclear. Germline V CDR1 and CDR2: SGHVS, FQNEAQ. CDR3 length: 13 amino acids. V lost 1 base to trimming and J lost 8 bases, with 8 bases between them. In nucleotides, the CDR3 is TGTGCCAGCAGCTTAGGAGGTTCAGGGGAGCTGTTTTTT. It is translated as CASSLGGSGELFF.

CDR3 protein: CASSLNAAWGYGYTF. CDR3 nucleotide sequence: TGTGCCAGCAGTTTAAATGCTGCCTGGGGCTATGGCTACACCTTC. The chain links TRBV28 to TRBJ1-2; D is ambiguous. CDR1 MDHEN and CDR2 SYDVKM come from the germline V gene. Trimming shortened V by 2 bases and J by 4 bases, and 14 bases separated the two germline ends. There are 15 residues in the CDR3.

This chain connects TRBV21-1 to TRBJ2-7; TRBD1 reflects the table's D call only, with no check against the DNA. TRBV21-1 is tagged as a pseudogene. The CDR3 extends over 17 amino acids. The CDR3 protein is CASSVPGQGSRNYEQYF. The CDR3, as DNA: TGTGCCAGCAGCGTACCGGGACAGGGTTCGAGAAACTACGAGCAGTACTTC.

This clone appeared a single time. This chain uses TRBV28 with TRBJ2-1; 9 bases align to TRBD1. This CDR3 is 14 amino acids long. The V segment lost 7 bases and the J segment 6 bases; nucleotides outside the gene matches: 7. CDR1 is MDHEN, CDR2 SYDVKM, per germline. For the CDR3, the DNA is TGTGCCAGCAACCGGGACAGGGCTAGCAATGAGCAGTTCTTC. It codes for CASNRDRASNEQFF.

This clone was seen only once. The genes are TRBV6-2 or TRBV6-3 and TRBJ1-5; no definite D call. Trimming removed 4 bases from V and 8 bases from J, with 21 bases in between. This CDR3 comprises 16 residues. Germline CDR1 reads MNHEY; CDR2 reads SVGEGT. CDR3 loop: CASSSHGEGGSEPQHF. As DNA, the CDR3 is TGTGCCAGCAGTTCCCACGGGGAGGGAGGATCGGAGCCCCAGCATTTT.

This clone was observed once. This sequence joins TRBV11-1 and TRBJ2-3, with D perhaps TRBD1 (5 bases). The length of the CDR3 is 16 residues. Trimming cost V 2 bases and J 0 bases, with 12 bases left between them. Germline assignment: CDR1 SGHAT and CDR2 FQDESV (reference sequence). CDR3 amino acids: CASSLSQGASTDTQYF. CDR3 in DNA: TGTGCCAGCAGCTTATCTCAAGGGGCGAGCACAGATACGCAGTATTTT.

This clone is categorized as medium-sized. V usage is TRBV19 and J usage is TRBJ1-3, with D unresolved. The CDR3 consists of 15 residues. The germline V gene encodes CDR1 LNHDA and CDR2 SQIVND (reference sequence). Trimming shortened V by 8 bases and J by 0 bases, and 14 bases separated the two germline ends. The CDR3 here is CASSTNTYSGNTIYF. The CDR3 nucleotides are TGTGCCAGTTCGACTAACACCTACTCTGGAAACACCATATATTTT.

V usage is TRBV7-2 and J usage is TRBJ2-7; D gene unclear. The CDR3 length is 15 residues. The germline V and J ends were trimmed by 1 base and 2 bases, with 12 bases remaining between them. Germline V gene data show CDR1 as SGHTA and CDR2 as FQGNSA. CDR3 amino acids: CASSLVSDHTYEQYF. The CDR3 DNA follows: TGTGCCAGCAGCTTAGTCTCAGACCACACCTACGAGCAGTACTTC.

This clone was seen just once. The rearrangement links TRBV12-3 or TRBV12-4 to TRBJ2-7; D ambiguous. Between the trimmed V and J ends, which lost 3 bases and 2 bases, there was a span of 5 bases. This CDR3 contains 12 residues. The CDR3 is CASSLGAYEQYF. Written as DNA, the CDR3 is TGTGCCAGCAGTTTGGGTGCCTACGAGCAGTACTTC.

The chain combines TRBV6-5 with TRBJ1-4; the D is unclear. There are 14 residues in the CDR3. Trimming cost V 0 bases and J 11 bases, with 13 bases left between them. Germline V CDR1 and CDR2: MNHEY, SVGAGI. The CDR3, as DNA: TGTGCCAGCAGTTACTCGGAAGGACCTCGGAAACTGTTTTTT. It codes for CASSYSEGPRKLFF.

The chain employs TRBV28 and TRBJ2-2; tentatively, D is TRBD1 or TRBD2 (5 bases each). Trimming removed 5 bases at V and 2 bases at J, with 15 bases between. This CDR3 region has 16 residues. Germline V gene data show CDR1 as MDHEN and CDR2 as SYDVKM. The chain's CDR3 is CASSRTGTANTGELFF. CDR3 sequence (DNA): TGTGCCAGCAGTCGTACCGGGACGGCCAACACCGGGGAGCTGTTTTTT.

The chain has TRBV5-4 and TRBJ1-1; D may be TRBD1 (5 bases). Germline V gives CDR1 SGHNT, CDR2 YYREEE (reference sequence). This CDR3 has 14 amino acids. Between the trimmed V and J ends, which lost 2 bases and 3 bases, there was a span of 11 bases. As DNA, the CDR3 is TGTGCCAGCAGCTTTGGGGTGGGGGACACTGAAGCTTTCTTT. Its protein product is CASSFGVGDTEAFF.

The chain links TRBV5-4 to TRBJ1-4; D may be TRBD1 (5 bases). The CDR3 runs 16 residues. Germline loops: CDR1 SGHNT, CDR2 YYREEE (reference sequence). Between the trimmed V and J ends, which lost 9 bases and 10 bases, there was a span of 28 bases. The CDR3 sequence is CAIYYPPILGGVKLFF. The CDR3 DNA is TGTGCCATCTACTACCCCCCAATTTTGGGGGGGGTAAAACTGTTTTTT.

In this sample, this clone turned up once. The genes are TRBV10-1 and TRBJ2-1; D possibly corresponds to TRBD2 (6 bases). V lost 6 bases and J lost 4, with 16 bases in between. Germline V lookup: CDR1 WNHNN, CDR2 SYGVQD (reference sequence). This CDR3 has 15 amino acids. This chain's CDR3 is CASRDSMGGYNEQFF. CDR3 bases: TGCGCCAGCAGGGATTCTATGGGGGGATACAATGAGCAGTTCTTC.

The V call is TRBV7-9, the J call TRBJ1-1; D may be TRBD1 (5 bases). The ends were cut back, 2 bases at V and 5 bases at J, with 15 bases in the middle. This CDR3 has 15 amino acids. CDR1 and CDR2 (germline): SEHNR, FQNEAQ (reference sequence). Here the CDR3 DNA reads TGTGCCAGCAGCTTATCAGGACACGCGGTAACTGAAGCTTTCTTT. This gives the protein CASSLSGHAVTEAFF.

The rearrangement links TRBV27 to TRBJ2-7; 8 nucleotides match TRBD2. The CDR3 sequence is 14 residues long. From germline, CDR1 is MNHEY and CDR2 SMNVEV (reference sequence). With V trimmed by 5 bases and J by 9 bases, 12 bases remained unmatched. The CDR3 DNA sequence: TGTGCCAGCAGTGTGAGAGCGGGAGCCTTCGTGCAGTACTTC. Encoded protein: CASSVRAGAFVQYF.

The chain employs TRBV7-8 and TRBJ1-2, with 7 bases lining up with TRBD1. Germline loops: CDR1 SGHVS, CDR2 FQNEAQ. The CDR3 is 14 amino acids. V lost 6 bases and J lost 7; bases outside the gene matches: 11. DNA of the CDR3: TGTGCCAGCAGACCAACCACAGGGGATGGTGGCTACACCTTC. Translation gives CASRPTTGDGGYTF.

The V gene is TRBV6-2 or TRBV6-3, the J gene TRBJ1-5, with D tentatively TRBD1 (5 bases). The CDR3 totals 15 residues. The germline V gene has CDR1 MNHEY and CDR2 SVGEGT. The V gene lost 7 bases and the J gene lost 6 bases, with 19 bases spanning the gap. CDR3 nucleotide sequence: TGTGCCAGCACCCCGGCGGAAGGGGAGTTTCAGCCCCAGCATTTT. It codes for CASTPAEGEFQPQHF.

J is TRBJ1-1 and V is TRBV19; possible D gene TRBD1, 6 bases. The CDR3 is 14 amino acids. V was shortened by 7 bases and J by 0 bases, with 12 bases between the two germline ends. Germline V CDR1 and CDR2: LNHDA, SQIVND (reference sequence). CDR3 sequence (DNA): TGTGCCAGTAAGGGGGGCCGCTTGAACACTGAAGCTTTCTTT. It codes for CASKGGRLNTEAFF.

The rearrangement uses TRBV27 and TRBJ1-6; D is possibly TRBD1 (5 bases). Germline V gene lookup returns CDR1 MNHEY and CDR2 SMNVEV (reference sequence). CDR3 size: 15 residues. Trimming removed 2 bases at V and 8 bases at J, with 13 bases between. CDR3 loop: CASSLEGLPDSPLHF. In DNA form, the CDR3 reads TGTGCCAGCAGTTTAGAGGGGCTCCCGGATTCACCCCTCCACTTT.

This chain connects TRBV6-5 to TRBJ1-5, with D uncertain. Germline loops: CDR1 MNHEY, CDR2 SVGAGI. The CDR3 totals 13 residues. V was clipped by 2 bases and J by 9 bases, with 11 bases between them. CDR3 coding DNA: TGTGCCAGCAGTTACCCCGGGTCGGGGCCCCAGCATTTT. It specifies CASSYPGSGPQHF.

The chain is built from TRBV7-8 and TRBJ1-2; the D gene is possibly TRBD1 (6 bases). Trimming took off 4 bases at V and 4 bases at J, with 10 bases between the two ends. The germline V gene has CDR1 SGHVS and CDR2 FQNEAQ. This CDR3 region has 13 residues. CDR3 region: CASSSPRGYGYTF. The CDR3 DNA reads TGTGCCAGCAGCTCCCCCAGGGGCTATGGCTACACCTTC. Filled out from reference TRBV7-8 and TRBJ1-2, the complete variable domain reads GAGVSQSPRYKVAKRGQDVALRCDPISGHVSLFWYQQALGQGPEFLTYFQNEAQLDKSGLPSDRFFAERPEGSVSTLKIQRTQQEDSAVYLCASSSPRGYGYTFGSGTRLTVV.

This chain connects TRBV19 to TRBJ1-2; 7 nucleotides match TRBD1. This CDR3 has 14 residues. V was clipped by 7 bases and J by 4 bases; unmatched bases: 9. Per the germline V gene, CDR1 is LNHDA and CDR2 is SQIVND (reference sequence). In nucleotides, the CDR3 is TGTGCCAGTACCTATATGGGGGACAGCTATGGCTACACCTTC. Amino acids: CASTYMGDSYGYTF.

The rearrangement joins TRBV7-9 to TRBJ2-4; TRBD1 aligns across 7 bases. The germline CDR1 and CDR2 sequences are SEHNR and FQNEAQ (reference sequence). CDR3 size: 16 residues. The ends lost 5 bases at V and 5 bases at J; junction bases unmatched: 12. The CDR3 loop is CASSGRAEGAQNIQYF. DNA for the CDR3: TGTGCCAGCAGCGGACGGGCCGAGGGGGCCCAAAACATTCAGTACTTC.

This clone was observed once. This chain joins TRBV4-2 and TRBJ1-4, with a possible D match to TRBD1 (5 bases). There are 14 residues in the CDR3. V was trimmed by 3 bases and J by 3 bases, leaving 8 bases between them. The germline V gene encodes CDR1 LGHNA and CDR2 YNFKEQ. Here the CDR3 reads CASSQGDSNEKLFF. CDR3 bases: TGTGCCAGCAGCCAGGGGGATTCTAATGAAAAACTGTTTTTT.

J is TRBJ2-3 and V is TRBV7-3; no clear D gene. Per the germline V gene, CDR1 is SGHTA and CDR2 is FQGTGA. With 3 bases removed from V and 0 bases from J, the gap between germline ends came to 7 bases. The CDR3 contains 14 residues. CDR3 protein: CASSFEPSTDTQYF. As DNA, the CDR3 is TGTGCCAGCAGCTTCGAACCTAGCACAGATACGCAGTATTTT.

The chain joins TRBV2 to TRBJ2-1; D possibly uses TRBD1 or TRBD2 (5 bases each). V was trimmed by 3 bases and J by 4 bases, leaving 10 bases between them. CDR1 and CDR2 (germline): SNHLY, FYNNEI. CDR3 length equals 14 residues. CDR3 sequence reads: CASSEGRGYNEQFF. As DNA, the CDR3 is TGTGCCAGCAGTGAGGGGCGAGGGTACAATGAGCAGTTCTTC.

This clone was counted a few times. Other nucleotide sequences in the sample specify the same CDR3. The CDR3 DNA reads as TGCAGCGTGATGGGGGGTGGCCGGGGCGAGCAGTACTTC. Its translation is CSVMGGGRGEQYF. The chain couples TRBV29-1 to TRBJ2-7; TRBD2 might be the D (6 bases). V shed 6 bases and J shed 6 bases, with 18 bases lying between them. The length of the CDR3 is 13 residues. Per the germline V gene, CDR1 is SQVTM and CDR2 is ANQGSEA.

This chain connects TRBV5-4 to TRBJ2-5, with D perhaps TRBD2 (5 bases). Looked up from germline, CDR1 is SGHNT and CDR2 is YYREEE (reference sequence). This CDR3 region has 16 residues. V was pared by 4 bases and J by 1 base, with 17 bases between. This CDR3 is CASSIYLPEGQETQYF. CDR3 coding DNA: TGTGCCAGCAGCATTTACCTCCCCGAGGGCCAAGAGACCCAGTACTTC.

Comments on this clone: A read error may be the cause here, since a much bigger clone is one base away. The V and J genes are TRBV19 and TRBJ1-2; 7 positions agree with TRBD1. Trimming at V came to 6 bases and at J to 4 bases, leaving 2 bases not matched to a gene. CDR1 and CDR2 from the germline V gene are LNHDA and SQIVND (reference sequence). This CDR3 region has 12 residues. The CDR3 loop is CASRRDSYGYTF. The CDR3 DNA follows: TGTGCCAGTAGGAGGGACAGCTATGGCTACACCTTC.